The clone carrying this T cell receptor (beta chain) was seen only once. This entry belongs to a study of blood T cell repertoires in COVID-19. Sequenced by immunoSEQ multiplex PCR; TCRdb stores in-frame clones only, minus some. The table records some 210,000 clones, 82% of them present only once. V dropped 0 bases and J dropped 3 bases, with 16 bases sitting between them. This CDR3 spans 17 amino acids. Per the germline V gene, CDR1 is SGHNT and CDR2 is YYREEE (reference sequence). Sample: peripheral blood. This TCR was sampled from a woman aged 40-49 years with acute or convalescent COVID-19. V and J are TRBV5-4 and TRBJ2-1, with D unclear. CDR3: CASSLGPSVQVYNEQFF. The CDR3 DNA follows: TGTGCCAGCAGCTTGGGCCCTTCGGTGCAGGTCTACAATGAGCAGTTCTTC.